This entry concerns a single T cell receptor beta chain. Antigen specificity is unknown. The CDR3 contains 16 residues. Germline V gene sequence: CDR1 SGHTA, CDR2 FQGNSA. The V gene lost 3 bases and the J gene lost 1 base, with 10 bases spanning the gap. This entry is derived from a study of cytomegalovirus exposure and HLA in healthy donors. Study results and limitations: The authors later linked a missense DCLRE1C variant to TCR beta V- and J-gene trimming. In all likelihood, a cluster of highly shared sequence variants was a sequencing artifact.

The primer mix had 60 Vbeta and 13 Jbeta primers. Method: immunoSEQ multiplex PCR; TCRdb's copy keeps in-frame clones and lacks some. The top ten hold less than 2.5% of the sample, which has more than 250,000 clones, 80% to 90% seen once. This clonotype was obtained from a woman aged 18-35 years in good health and CMV-seronegative. The chain has TRBV7-2 and TRBJ1-6; D gene uncertain. Sequencing was performed on PBMCs. This chain's CDR3 is CASSFRPISYNSPLHF. The CDR3 DNA reads as TGTGCCAGCAGCTTCAGGCCCATTTCCTATAATTCACCCCTCCACTTT.